This T cell receptor beta chain was captured by sequencing in a study of spatial heterogeneity in lung cancer. Study in general: Raw reads contained each unique TCR and UMI combination more than ten times on average.

The CDR3 loop spans 13 amino acids. The V end lost 2 bases, the J end lost 2 bases, and 8 bases lay between the germline ends. Looked up from germline, CDR1 is DFQATT and CDR2 is SNEGSKA (reference sequence). Every individual TCR cDNA molecule carried its own unique molecular identifier, which allowed correction of PCR and sequencing errors. TCRdb re-called the 5' RACE reads with MiXCR, one entry per CDR3 protein. Of 50,000 to 65,000 distinct CDR3 sequences listed, around 6.7% are singletons. Specified time point: sample taken at primary tumor resection. No cell sorting; template was whole RNA from tumor, lung tissue or PBMC. The donors were 72 patients with non-small cell lung cancer that was early-stage and untreated. In this sample, this clonotype turned up a few times.

The material sequenced was PBMCs, taken at surgery. This clonotype was obtained from a female donor with early-stage non-small cell lung cancer. The rearrangement links TRBV20-1 to TRBJ2-3; no firm D call. In DNA form, the CDR3 reads TGCAGTGCTAGAACACCAGCCACAGATACGCAGTATTTT. Its translation is CSARTPATDTQYF.